This TCR beta chain is from a study of T cell repertoires in cytomegalovirus infection. As for the study in general: Public TCR beta signatures provided an indication of both CMV infection and a matching HLA type. Study conclusions and caveats: Carriers of CMV and the relevant HLA type were discriminated by public TCR beta frequency.

TCRdb itself ran the reads through MiXCR, one entry per CDR3 protein. The data contain hundreds of thousands of distinct CDR3 sequences, roughly 30% of them singletons. The CDR3 loop spans 20 amino acids. The V gene end was trimmed by 0 bases and the J gene end by 1 base; junction bases not matched to a gene: 13. Per the germline V gene, CDR1 is MNHEY and CDR2 is SVGAGI. This clonotype has a handful of counts. The antigen is undetermined. The sample consisted of cultured CD8+ T cells from PBMCs, taken from culture after CMV antigen stimulation. The gene calls are TRBV6-5 and TRBJ2-5; 11 bases agree with TRBD2. The source is a human donor in good health (CMV status not recorded). Some clones in this sample may be carry-over from other donors' samples. The CDR3 nucleotides read TGTGCCAGCAGTTACTCGTCTCCGGGACTAGCGGATCCTCTCCAAGAGACCCAGTACTTC. Its translation: CASSYSSPGLADPLQETQYF.